What follows are 9 T cell receptor beta chains derived from one specimen sequenced in a study of post-analysis software for immune sequencing data. Study results and caveats: TRBV5-6, TRBV5-1 and TRBV20-1 belonged to a set of a few TRBV segments that were more frequent in patients than controls.

Carried by the TCR beta cDNA libraries were unique molecular identifiers. TCRdb itself ran the PCR reads through MiXCR, one entry per CDR3 protein. Seen here are almost 700,000 distinct CDR3 sequences, roughly three fifths observed once, and the top ten hold approximately 10%. For these receptors, no antigen is known. Source material: blood. The source of these receptors is a girl aged 2-10 years with multiple sclerosis.

This clonotype was seen a handful of times. The chain employs TRBV12-3 or TRBV12-4 and TRBJ2-5; TRBD1 agrees at 9 bases. CDR3 length: 15 amino acids. The J segment lost 6 bases and the V segment lost 4 bases, leaving 9 bases of the junction unmatched. CDR3 region: CASSYGTGNVQTQYF. As DNA, the CDR3 is TGTGCCAGCAGTTATGGGACAGGGAATGTACAGACCCAGTACTTC.

The rearrangement joins TRBV12-3 or TRBV12-4 to TRBJ2-1, with 10 bases fitting TRBD2. Unmatched junction bases numbered 4, after V lost 3 bases and J lost 5 bases. The CDR3 is 15 amino acids. CDR3 region: CASSFLAGAHNEQFF. The CDR3 nucleotides are TGTGCCAGCAGTTTTCTAGCGGGAGCTCACAATGAGCAGTTCTTC.

This clonotype was detected once. This chain links TRBV27 with TRBJ1-6, with D perhaps TRBD1 (5 bases). The CDR3 sequence is 17 residues long. Looked up from germline, CDR1 is MNHEY and CDR2 is SMNVEV (reference sequence). V gave up 6 bases and J gave up 5 bases, with 20 bases separating them. The CDR3 loop is CASSRTFGAGNNSPLHF. CDR3 coding DNA: TGTGCCAGCAGCCGTACTTTTGGGGCAGGAAATAATTCACCCCTCCACTTT.

The sample holds one count of this clonotype. A read error may account for a junction end that differs from germline. This rearrangement joins TRBV9 to TRBJ2-1, with D maybe TRBD1 (6 bases). The CDR3 is made up of 15 amino acids. Per the germline V gene, CDR1 is SGDLS and CDR2 is YYNGEE. CDR3 coding DNA: TGCGCCAGCAGCGTAGACAGGCAAAGCTACAATGAGCAGTTCTTC. Encoded protein: CASSVDRQSYNEQFF.

This clonotype was seen more than once but under ten times. The chain employs TRBV29-1 and TRBJ2-5, with TRBD1 matching over 8 bases. The J call may be faulty, since TRBJ2-7 better matches the DNA end. Looked up from germline, CDR1 is SQVTM and CDR2 is ANQGSEA. The CDR3 is 11 residues long. CDR3 nucleotide sequence: TGCAGCGCAGGACAGGGTGTCGAGCAGTACTTC. As protein: CSAGQGVEQYF.

The V and J genes are TRBV12-3 or TRBV12-4 and TRBJ2-1; TRBD2 matches at 9 bases. V lost 8 bases to trimming and J lost 8 bases; unmatched junction nucleotides: 13. The CDR3 runs 15 residues. In DNA form, the CDR3 reads TGTGCCAGCTCCTTAATGGCTAGCGGGACATATGAGCAGTTCTTC. It specifies CASSLMASGTYEQFF.

The chain combines TRBV10-3 with TRBJ2-1, with unresolved D. Germline V gene data show CDR1 as ENHRY and CDR2 as SYGVKD. The germline V and J ends were trimmed by 0 bases and 10 bases, with 10 bases remaining between them. CDR3 length: 13 amino acids. The CDR3 reads CAISESEMEEQFF. The CDR3 DNA reads TGTGCCATCAGTGAGTCGGAGATGGAGGAGCAGTTCTTC.

V and J are TRBV11-3 and TRBJ2-7; 9 nucleotides agree with TRBD1. The ends lost 3 bases at V and 7 bases at J; junction bases unmatched: 10. The CDR3 spans 15 residues. Germline CDR1 and CDR2: SGHNT and YENEEA. The CDR3: CASSFQTGGAEEQYF. For the CDR3, the DNA is TGTGCCAGCAGCTTCCAAACAGGGGGCGCAGAAGAGCAGTACTTC.

The V gene is TRBV29-1, the J gene TRBJ1-2; possibly TRBD1 for D (6 bases). The V and J ends lost 8 bases and 1 base respectively, with 11 bases between them. The CDR3 is 12 amino acids. Germline V lookup: CDR1 SQVTM, CDR2 ANQGSEA. The CDR3: CSIYRVNYGYTF. Written as DNA, the CDR3 is TGCAGCATTTACAGGGTTAACTATGGCTACACCTTC.